This T cell receptor beta chain was profiled in a study of blood T cell repertoires in COVID-19. The protocol was immunoSEQ multiplex PCR, while the TCRdb copy is restricted to in-frame clones and leaves out a portion. Of about 290,000 clones in the sample, approximately 86% were seen once. Comments on this clone: The identical CDR3 is also encoded by other nucleotide sequences in the sample.

V dropped 6 bases and J dropped 0 bases, with 8 bases sitting between them. CDR3 length equals 13 residues. Germline loops: CDR1 MNHEY, CDR2 SMNVEV (reference sequence). Sequences were obtained from peripheral blood. The chain is built from TRBV27 and TRBJ1-2; TRBD1 is a possible D gene (5 bases). This receptor was obtained from a woman in her fifties or sixties with active or convalescent COVID-19. CDR3 region: CASRDTANYGYTF. The CDR3 DNA follows: TGTGCCAGCAGGGACACGGCTAACTATGGCTACACCTTC.